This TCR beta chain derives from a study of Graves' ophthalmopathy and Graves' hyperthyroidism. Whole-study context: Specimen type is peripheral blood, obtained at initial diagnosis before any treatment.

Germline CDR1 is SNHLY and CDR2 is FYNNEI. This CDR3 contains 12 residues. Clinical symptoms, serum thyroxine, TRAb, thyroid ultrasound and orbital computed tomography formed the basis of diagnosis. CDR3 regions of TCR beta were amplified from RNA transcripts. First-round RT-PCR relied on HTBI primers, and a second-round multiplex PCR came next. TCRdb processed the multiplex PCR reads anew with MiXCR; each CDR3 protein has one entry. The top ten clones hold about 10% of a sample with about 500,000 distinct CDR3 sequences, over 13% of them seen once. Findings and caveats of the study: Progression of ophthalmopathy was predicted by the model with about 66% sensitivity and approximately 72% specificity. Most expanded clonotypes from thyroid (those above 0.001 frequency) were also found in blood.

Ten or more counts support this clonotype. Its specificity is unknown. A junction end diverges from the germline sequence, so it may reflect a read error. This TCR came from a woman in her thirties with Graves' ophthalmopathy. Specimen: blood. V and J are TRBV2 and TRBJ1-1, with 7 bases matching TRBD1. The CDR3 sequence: CAGRLTGVEAFF. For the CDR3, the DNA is TGTGCCGGCAGATTAACAGGGGTAGAAGCTTTCTTT.